This T cell receptor beta chain was captured in a study of blood T cell repertoires in COVID-19. Study as a whole: Acute-phase and convalescent COVID-19 samples originated in the United States, Italy and Spain. In each case, the material was cDNA or gDNA derived from T cells, B-cell-depleted T cells, or PBMCs.

Per the original methods: The assay estimated nucleated cells by amplifying reference gene primers. Sequenced by immunoSEQ multiplex PCR; TCRdb stores in-frame clones only, minus some. V, J and clone size were drawn from that table, and D and trimming were deduced from the DNA. Among about 98,000 clones listed, 70% to 85% were seen once. This CDR3 comprises 13 residues. Between the trimmed V and J ends, which lost 6 bases and 4 bases, there was a span of 10 bases. The sequencing input was peripheral blood. The rearrangement links TRBV12-3 or TRBV12-4 to TRBJ1-5, with D possibly TRBD1 on 6 matching bases. The clonotype originates from a man in his 70s with active or convalescent COVID-19. The CDR3 sequence: CASSLGQNQPQHF. In DNA form, the CDR3 reads TGTGCCAGCAGCCTTGGACAGAATCAGCCCCAGCATTTT.